This T cell receptor beta chain was recorded in a study of technical replicates of blood from several donors. Losses at the gene ends were 4 bases for V and 0 bases for J; bases not matched to a gene: 5. The CDR3 is 14 residues long. CDR1 is SQVTM and CDR2 is ANQGSEA in the germline V gene. Measured with immunoSEQ multiplex PCR; TCRdb has only the in-frame clones, and not every one. The sample has around 70,000 clones, approximately 94% seen once; the top ten hold around 0.37%. The chain links TRBV29-1 to TRBJ1-1; the match to TRBD1 covers 7 bases. What was sequenced was T cells isolated from PBMCs. This TCR was recovered from a human donor in good health. This CDR3 reads CSVVRGLLNTEAFF. The CDR3 nucleotides are TGCAGCGTTGTAAGGGGGCTTTTGAACACTGAAGCTTTCTTT.